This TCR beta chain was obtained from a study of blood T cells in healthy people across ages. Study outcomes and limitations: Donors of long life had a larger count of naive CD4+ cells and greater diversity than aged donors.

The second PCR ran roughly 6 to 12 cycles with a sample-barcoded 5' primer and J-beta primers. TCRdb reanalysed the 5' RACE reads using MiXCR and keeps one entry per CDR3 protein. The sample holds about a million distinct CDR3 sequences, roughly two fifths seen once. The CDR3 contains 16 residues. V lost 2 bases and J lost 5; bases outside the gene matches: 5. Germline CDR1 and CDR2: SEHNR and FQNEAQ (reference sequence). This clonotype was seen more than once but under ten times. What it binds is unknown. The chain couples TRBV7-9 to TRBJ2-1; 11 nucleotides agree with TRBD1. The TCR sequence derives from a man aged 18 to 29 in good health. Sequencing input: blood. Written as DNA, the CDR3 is TGTGCCAGCAGCTTAAGCGGACAGGGGGCCCACAATGAGCAGTTCTTC. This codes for CASSLSGQGAHNEQFF.